This entry is about one T cell receptor (beta chain). This clonotype was seen at least ten times. No cognate antigen has been identified for it. No much larger clonotype is one base removed from it; base qualities were not supplied. These data come from a study of Graves' ophthalmopathy and Graves' hyperthyroidism (dated by TCRdb to 2017 to 2018). Notes on the research overall: Peripheral blood was collected before any treatment was given, at the time of initial diagnosis. In total, 135 blood samples were TCR-sequenced: 43 ophthalmopathy, 80 or so hyperthyroidism and about 17 hyperthyroidism-to-ophthalmopathy patients. The study used signatures of the TCR beta repertoire to tell Graves' ophthalmopathy apart from Graves' hyperthyroidism and to predict which patients would progress to ophthalmopathy. The independent validation cohort included under 20 hyperthyroidism patients plus 17 patients who later progressed from hyperthyroidism to ophthalmopathy. Following sampling, methimazole starting at 30 mg daily was administered to hyperthyroidism patients, and high-dose intravenous methylprednisolone was administered to ophthalmopathy patients. To explore V-J signatures that distinguish ophthalmopathy from hyperthyroidism, a discovery set of 95 to 100 patients was enrolled, made up of 43 with ophthalmopathy and some 58 with stable hyperthyroidism. In more than five hyperthyroidism patients, the T-cell repertoires found in thyroid tissue were compared with those found in blood. The roughly 100 discovery patients were randomly split 7:3 into training and test sets. The paper's findings and limits, for the study overall: Most of the expanded thyroid clonotypes with a frequency above 0.001 were also detected in blood, and it was suggested that the thyroid immune response may be reflected by blood repertoires. The 13-signature model separated ophthalmopathy from stable hyperthyroidism with approximately 90% sensitivity and almost 84% specificity in cross-validation, and 80%/75% in the test set. No statistical method was used to set the sample size in advance, and the investigators knew which group each participant was assigned to. In validation, the model predicted ophthalmopathy progression with more than 55% sensitivity and 72% to 80% specificity; 12 predicted patients were CT-confirmed with GO in a median of about 7.1 months.

The V and J ends are trimmed by 0 bases and 2 bases, leaving 10 bases between them. Including the terminal cysteine and phenylalanine, the CDR3 comprises 15 residues. The entry retains the CDR3 DNA only, 45 bases that are in frame from base 1. According to the germline V gene (reference sequence), CDR1 reads SEHNR and CDR2 reads FQNEAQ. Stable hyperthyroidism was defined as no progression to ophthalmopathy within 18 months of follow-up. The hyperthyroidism patients were 18 to 65 years old and newly diagnosed, with a disease duration of less than 2 months. Patients were excluded if they had other autoimmune diseases, uncontrolled infections, pregnancy or lactation. Clinical symptoms, serum thyroxine, TRAb, thyroid ultrasound and orbital computed tomography formed the basis of the diagnosis. Ficoll-Paque density gradient centrifugation was used to isolate PBMCs from about 9.4 ml of fresh peripheral blood. Trizol reagent was used to extract the total RNA, and its quality was then checked on an Agilent 2100 Bioanalyzer.

For repertoire sequencing, TCR beta CDR3 regions were amplified from RNA transcripts. A first-round RT-PCR used HTBI primers with the Qiagen OneStep RT-PCR kit, followed by a second-round multiplex PCR, size selection and purification. The libraries underwent paired-end sequencing with 100 bp reads on an Illumina HiSeq2000. On the study's bioinformatics: SOAPnuke was used for read processing, and reads with adapters, uncalled bases, a mean Phred below 15, or no exact constant-primer or identifier match were discarded. High-quality paired reads were merged with COPE v1.2.5. Clonotypes were defined as unique nucleotide sequences and were aligned to IMGT TRB V, D and J references using MiTCR v1.1. The analysis was limited to V-J combinations with a frequency above 0.0001, which together covered around 99% of the repertoires. A TCR clonal expansion and chaos score per V-J combination was defined as the ratio of F50 clonal expansion to chaos observed in the TCRdist matrix. Welch's t-statistics and random forest were used to narrow the features down to more than 10 V-J combinations, which were then fed into a naive Bayes classifier. The similarity between thyroid and blood repertoires was quantified using the Morisita-Horn index. In-frame beta chains were kept once TCRdb had trimmed the public reads at Q25 with fastp and called clones with MiXCR. Every CDR3 protein is listed once, alongside the most common genes and DNA of its rows. TCRdb assigned the V and J calls; the authors' analysis was not used. The sample records hundreds of thousands of distinct CDR3 sequences, approximately 21% of which are singletons. Under 3.5% of the sample belongs to the ten largest clones.

Sample: peripheral blood. The sequence is built from TRBV7-9 and TRBJ1-1, and TRBD1 may be the D gene, going by 6 matching bases. The TCR was taken from a woman between 18 and 30 years old with stable Graves' hyperthyroidism. Donor details come from another sample of the same person, matched by shared clones. The DNA sequence is as follows: TGTGCCAGCAGCTTAGCGAGGACAGAAAACACTGAAGCTTTCTTT. It specifies CASSLARTENTEAFF.